The 27 T cell receptor beta chains below were found in one sample sequenced in a study of regulatory T cells in long-lasting Graves disease. According to the study, TCR beta libraries were built with iRepertoire HTBI primers and CDR3-region Arm-PCR. MiXCR, applied by TCRdb to the multiplex PCR reads, yields one record per CDR3 protein. The data contain 350,000 to 500,000 distinct CDR3 sequences, about a sixth of them singletons. Specified time point: newly diagnosed GD, antithyroid drugs for less than 3 months. Following extraction of RNA from PBMCs, that RNA was used to make the TCR library. The same specimen was also included in a second study, on T cells in Graves' hyperthyroidism and ophthalmopathy.

The starting material was peripheral blood mononuclear cells (PBMCs), obtained at new diagnosis, from a patient treated with antithyroid drugs. All receptors come from a woman in her 30s with Graves disease.

This clonotype came up a few times. The chain is built from TRBV27 and TRBJ2-3; no definite D call. The CDR3 totals 15 residues. V lost 5 bases, J lost 1 base, and 13 bases lay in between. CDR1 and CDR2 (germline): MNHEY, SMNVEV (reference sequence). The CDR3 nucleotides are TGTGCCAGCAGTCAGCCCTCGGCGGGCACAGATACGCAGTATTTT. It specifies CASSQPSAGTDTQYF.

This clonotype was found many times. This chain links TRBV27 with TRBJ2-2; possible D gene TRBD1, 5 bases. This CDR3 has 16 residues. V shed 8 bases and J shed 4 bases, with 20 bases lying between them. Germline CDR1 MNHEY, CDR2 SMNVEV (reference sequence). The CDR3 loop reads CASGPKFQGGTGELFF. DNA of the CDR3: TGTGCCAGCGGACCAAAGTTTCAGGGCGGCACCGGGGAGCTGTTTTTT.

The sample holds a few counts of this clonotype. The chain combines TRBV11-2 with TRBJ2-4; D uncertain. The J call may be incorrect, as the DNA end agrees better with TRBJ2-1. This CDR3 spans 11 amino acids. Germline V gene lookup returns CDR1 SGHAT and CDR2 FQNNGV. CDR3 in DNA: TGTGCCAGCAGCCTGGTGGAGACCCAGTTCTTC. Encoded protein: CASSLVETQFF.

There are many counts of this clonotype. The J gene is TRBJ2-3, the V gene TRBV7-6, with TRBD2 matching over 13 bases. CDR1 and CDR2 from the germline V gene are SGHVS and FNYEAQ. Trimming took 1 base from V and 3 from J; bases not matched to a gene: 7. This CDR3 contains 18 residues. CDR3 DNA sequence: TGTGCCAGCAGCTTAGAACTAGCGGGAGGGTCAGAAACAGATACGCAGTATTTT. It yields the protein CASSLELAGGSETDTQYF. The whole variable domain, remainder taken from reference TRBV7-6 and TRBJ2-3, is GAGVSQSPRYKVTKRGQDVALRCDPISGHVSLYWYRQALGQGPEFLTYFNYEAQQDKSGLPNDRFSAERPEGSISTLTIQRTEQRDSAMYRCASSLELAGGSETDTQYFGPGTRLTVL.

The table lists this clonotype with many counts. V usage is TRBV11-1 and J usage is TRBJ2-6; D is unclear. The germline V gene encodes CDR1 SGHAT and CDR2 FQDESV (reference sequence). V was trimmed by 0 bases and J by 15 bases, leaving 9 bases between them. The CDR3 totals 12 residues. Written as DNA, the CDR3 is TGTGCCAGCAGCTTAGCCAGAACTACCCTGACTTTC. As protein: CASSLARTTLTF. Based on the CDR3 plus reference TRBV11-1 and TRBJ2-6, the full variable domain is EAEVAQSPRYKITEKSQAVAFWCDPISGHATLYWYRQILGQGPELLVQFQDESVVDDSQLPKDRFSAERLKGVDSTLKIQPAELGDSAMYLCASSLARTTLTFGAGSRLTVL.

This clonotype was picked up many times. The V gene is TRBV5-1, the J gene TRBJ2-7; D is unclear. The germline gives CDR1 SGHRS, CDR2 YFSETQ. The CDR3 contains 15 residues. Trimming stripped 1 base from V and 0 bases from J, with 11 bases between. Here the CDR3 reads CASSLYGGGSYEQYF. The CDR3 DNA sequence: TGCGCCAGCAGCTTGTATGGCGGCGGCTCCTACGAGCAGTACTTC.

On this clonotype itself: This likely reflects a read error, since a far larger clone is one base away. V and J are TRBV13 and TRBJ2-1; TRBD2 matches at 10 bases. The CDR3 length is 17 residues. CDR1 is PRHDT, CDR2 FYEKMQ, per germline (reference sequence). In DNA form, the CDR3 reads TGTGTCAGCAGCCAATCGGGTGCTGGACTAGCGGAAAATGAGCAGTTCTTC. Its translation: CVSSQSGAGLAENEQFF.

This clonotype was recorded a few times. V and J are TRBV19 and TRBJ1-3; no firm D call. V gave up 3 bases and J gave up 2 bases, with 17 bases separating them. The V gene's germline CDR1 is LNHDA and CDR2 SQIVND (reference sequence). This CDR3 is built from 17 residues. CDR3 nucleotides: TGTGCCAGTAGTATGCCCATTCCAGGTGCGGCTGGAAACACCATATATTTT. It translates to CASSMPIPGAAGNTIYF.

The CDR3 DNA is TGTGCCAGCAGTCCCGGGACCCTCACGGGGGGTGAGCAGTTCTTC. Residues: CASSPGTLTGGEQFF. This chain links TRBV27 with TRBJ2-1; 7 bases line up with TRBD2. This CDR3 is 15 amino acids long. Trimming took 5 bases from V and 9 from J; bases not matched to a gene: 13. Germline V gene data show CDR1 as MNHEY and CDR2 as SMNVEV (reference sequence).

This clonotype showed up many times. The chain combines TRBV20-1 with TRBJ2-7, with 11 bases identical to TRBD2. The V and J ends lost 4 bases and 5 bases, in that order; junction bases with no gene match: 13. The CDR3 has 16 residues. Looked up from germline, CDR1 is DFQATT and CDR2 is SNEGSKA (reference sequence). CDR3 in amino acids: CSAKGATSGRVNEQYF. CDR3 sequence (DNA): TGCAGTGCTAAGGGGGCAACTAGCGGGAGAGTAAACGAGCAGTACTTC.

This clonotype was observed many times. The V call is TRBV7-9, the J call TRBJ2-1; 7 positions agree with TRBD2. Per germline, CDR1 SEHNR and CDR2 FQNEAQ (reference sequence). With 7 bases clipped from V and 2 bases from J, the junction kept 26 bases outside the gene matches. This CDR3 is built from 21 residues. The CDR3 region has the DNA TGTGCCAGCACCAAATGGGGGTCACGTAGGGGAGGGGTCCCAACCTACAATGAGCAGTTCTTC. Protein: CASTKWGSRRGGVPTYNEQFF.

This clonotype occurred many times. The chain recombines TRBV2 with TRBJ2-7; D is undetermined. V was shortened by 0 bases and J by 6 bases, with 3 bases between the two germline ends. CDR1 is SNHLY, CDR2 FYNNEI, per germline. This CDR3 region has 11 residues. CDR3 residues: CASSEAAEQYF. In DNA, the CDR3 is TGTGCCAGCAGTGAAGCTGCCGAGCAGTACTTC. The entire variable domain, with the rest obtained from reference TRBV2 and TRBJ2-7, is as follows: EPEVTQTPSHQVTQMGQEVILRCVPISNHLYFYWYRQILGQKVEFLVSFYNNEISEKSEIFDDQFSVERPDGSNFTLKIRSTKLEDSAMYFCASSEAAEQYFGPGTRLTVT.

The sample holds many counts of this clonotype. V gene TRBV28 combines with J gene TRBJ1-2, with 8 nucleotides matching TRBD1. The V gene's germline CDR1 is MDHEN and CDR2 SYDVKM. This CDR3 has 14 residues. Losses at the gene ends were 4 bases for V and 7 bases for J; bases not matched to a gene: 8. CDR3 nucleotides: TGTGCCAGCAGTTCCGGACAGGGAGGTCGTGGCTACACCTTC. Residues: CASSSGQGGRGYTF.

This clonotype was observed at least ten times. The rearrangement joins TRBV5-1 to TRBJ2-7; TRBD2 aligns across 7 bases. V gave up 0 bases and J gave up 0 bases; unmatched junction bases: 12. Germline CDR1 and CDR2: SGHRS and YFSETQ. The CDR3 totals 18 residues. The CDR3 protein is CASSLGSSGPSNSYEQYF. The CDR3 DNA follows: TGCGCCAGCAGCTTGGGTAGTAGCGGGCCGAGTAACTCCTACGAGCAGTACTTC.

The gene calls are TRBV4-1 and TRBJ2-7, with 10 bases matching TRBD2. The CDR3 contains 15 residues. With V trimmed by 3 bases and J by 2 bases, 4 bases remained unmatched. CDR1 MGHRA and CDR2 YSYEKL come from the germline V gene. The CDR3 DNA reads TGCGCCAGCAGCCAGCCGGGACTAGCGACCTACGAGCAGTACTTC. Translation: CASSQPGLATYEQYF.

This clonotype came up many times. This chain joins TRBV20-1 and TRBJ2-4, with D possibly matching TRBD1 (5 bases). Germline CDR1 and CDR2: DFQATT and SNEGSKA (reference sequence). This CDR3 comprises 13 residues. The V end lost 0 bases, the J end lost 8 bases, and 11 bases lay between the germline ends. The CDR3 loop is CSARDQGGYIQYF. DNA for the CDR3: TGCAGTGCTAGAGACCAGGGTGGGTACATTCAGTACTTC.

J is TRBJ2-2 and V is TRBV25-1; D is perhaps TRBD2 (6 bases). The germline V and J ends were trimmed by 1 base and 5 bases, with 8 bases remaining between them. Germline CDR1 MGHDK, CDR2 SYGVNS. The CDR3 is 14 residues long. Written as DNA, the CDR3 is TGTGCCAGCAGTGAATTTGGGGGGACCGGGGAGCTGTTTTTT. Translated, it gives CASSEFGGTGELFF.

In regard to this clonotype: A single base separates this from a much larger clone, so it may be a read error. The chain recombines TRBV6-5 with TRBJ2-1, with D hard to call. This CDR3 contains 13 residues. The V gene's germline CDR1 is MNHEY and CDR2 SVGAGI. In nucleotides, the CDR3 is TGTGCCAGCAGTTTATACGGCATAGAGACCCCGTACTTC. This codes for CASSLYGIETPYF.

The chain uses TRBV30 and TRBJ2-7; D might be TRBD1 (7 bases). The CDR3 has 18 residues. Germline CDR1 and CDR2: GTSNPN and SVGIG (reference sequence). V dropped 0 bases and J dropped 0 bases, with 21 bases sitting between them. CDR3 nucleotides: TGTGCCTGGAGTGTGCTCGGCAGGGGGGCGGCATCCTCCTACGAGCAGTACTTC. It is translated as CAWSVLGRGAASSYEQYF.

This clonotype was found many times. The chain couples TRBV12-3 or TRBV12-4 to TRBJ1-2; 11 nucleotides agree with TRBD1. The CDR3 has 16 residues. V dropped 5 bases and J dropped 5; count of bases not matched to a gene: 10. The chain's CDR3 is CASSLLGGQGGYGYTF. The CDR3, as DNA: TGTGCCAGCAGTCTCCTAGGGGGACAGGGGGGGTATGGCTACACCTTC.

On this clonotype itself: This likely reflects a read error, since a far larger clone is one base away. DNA of the CDR3: TGTGCCAGCAGTAGACTAGCGGTTCCATTCTCCTACGAGCGGTACTTC. It translates to CASSRLAVPFSYERYF. This chain uses TRBV11-2 with TRBJ2-7; 9 bases map to TRBD2. The CDR3 covers 16 residues. Germline assignment: CDR1 SGHAT and CDR2 FQNNGV.

This clonotype was detected many times. The V call is TRBV7-2, the J call TRBJ2-7; D is unclear. Germline assignment: CDR1 SGHTA and CDR2 FQGNSA. CDR3 length: 15 residues. V was pared by 1 base and J by 2 bases, with 12 bases between. CDR3: CASSLVIQPTYEQYF. CDR3 DNA sequence: TGTGCCAGCAGCTTAGTAATACAGCCTACCTACGAGCAGTACTTC. The complete variable domain, with remaining parts taken from reference TRBV7-2 and TRBJ2-7, reads GAGVSQSPSNKVTEKGKDVELRCDPISGHTALYWYRQSLGQGLEFLIYFQGNSAPDKSGLPSDRFSAERTGGSVSTLTIQRTQQEDSAVYLCASSLVIQPTYEQYFGPGTRLTVT.

This clonotype has ten or more counts. The chain has TRBV12-3 or TRBV12-4 and TRBJ2-1, with 9 nucleotides matching TRBD1. This CDR3 is built from 15 residues. Trimming cost V 2 bases and J 4 bases; bases outside gene matches: 3. CDR3 sequence (DNA): TGTGCCAGCAGTTTAATAGGACAGGGGTACAATGAGCAGTTCTTC. It yields the protein CASSLIGQGYNEQFF.

The chain employs TRBV19 and TRBJ1-1, with a weak D call TRBD1 (5 bases). Germline values: CDR1 LNHDA, CDR2 SQIVND (reference sequence). Trimming pared 11 bases from V and 10 bases from J, leaving 8 bases between. The CDR3 consists of 8 residues. As DNA, the CDR3 is TGTGCCGCTGGGGGAGCTTTCTTT. This translates into CAAGGAFF.

There are a few counts of this clonotype. The chain uses TRBV12-3 or TRBV12-4 and TRBJ2-5; tentative D call: TRBD1 (6 bases). The CDR3 runs to 14 residues. Trimming pared 1 base from V and 5 bases from J, leaving 11 bases between. In nucleotides, the CDR3 is TGTGCCAGCAGTTTAGGAGGGCAGGGGGAGACCCAGTACTTC. It translates to CASSLGGQGETQYF.

This clonotype has more than one count but fewer than ten. The chain carries TRBV5-1 and TRBJ2-2, with 10 nucleotides matching TRBD2. With V trimmed by 2 bases and J by 6 bases, 4 bases remained unmatched. The V gene's germline CDR1 is SGHRS and CDR2 YFSETQ. This CDR3 region has 15 residues. This CDR3 reads CASSFLAGDAGELFF. CDR3 nucleotide sequence: TGCGCCAGCAGCTTTCTAGCGGGAGACGCCGGGGAGCTGTTTTTT.

At least ten counts were recorded for this clonotype. The V gene is TRBV5-5, the J gene TRBJ2-2, with D unresolved. Trimming left V 0 bases short and J 4 bases short, with 10 bases between. CDR3 length equals 15 residues. Germline loops: CDR1 SGHKS, CDR2 YYEKEE (reference sequence). CDR3 DNA sequence: TGTGCCAGCAGCTTGGTTAGGACGCCCACCGGGGAGCTGTTTTTT. Amino acids: CASSLVRTPTGELFF.